The table lists the clone carrying this TCR beta chain with a few counts. These data come from a study of blood T cell repertoires in COVID-19. Overall study: Samples taken during acute and convalescent COVID-19 were collected in the United States, Italy and Spain. In each case, the material was cDNA or gDNA derived from T cells, B-cell-depleted T cells, or PBMCs.

The CDR3 runs to 13 residues. Trimming took off 3 bases at V and 10 bases at J, with 13 bases between the two ends. Germline V CDR1 and CDR2: SGHTA, FQGTGA. TCRdb's table, derived via immunoSEQ multiplex PCR, lists solely in-frame clones and lacks some. The table has about 190,000 clones, roughly three quarters seen once. The chain employs TRBV7-3 and TRBJ2-1; tentative D call: TRBD2 (5 bases). Sequencing used peripheral blood. This sequence was found in a man in his 60s with active or convalescent COVID-19. CDR3 sequence reads: CASSLDSPLEQFF. The CDR3 DNA follows: TGTGCCAGCAGCTTGGACTCACCCCTCGAGCAGTTCTTC.